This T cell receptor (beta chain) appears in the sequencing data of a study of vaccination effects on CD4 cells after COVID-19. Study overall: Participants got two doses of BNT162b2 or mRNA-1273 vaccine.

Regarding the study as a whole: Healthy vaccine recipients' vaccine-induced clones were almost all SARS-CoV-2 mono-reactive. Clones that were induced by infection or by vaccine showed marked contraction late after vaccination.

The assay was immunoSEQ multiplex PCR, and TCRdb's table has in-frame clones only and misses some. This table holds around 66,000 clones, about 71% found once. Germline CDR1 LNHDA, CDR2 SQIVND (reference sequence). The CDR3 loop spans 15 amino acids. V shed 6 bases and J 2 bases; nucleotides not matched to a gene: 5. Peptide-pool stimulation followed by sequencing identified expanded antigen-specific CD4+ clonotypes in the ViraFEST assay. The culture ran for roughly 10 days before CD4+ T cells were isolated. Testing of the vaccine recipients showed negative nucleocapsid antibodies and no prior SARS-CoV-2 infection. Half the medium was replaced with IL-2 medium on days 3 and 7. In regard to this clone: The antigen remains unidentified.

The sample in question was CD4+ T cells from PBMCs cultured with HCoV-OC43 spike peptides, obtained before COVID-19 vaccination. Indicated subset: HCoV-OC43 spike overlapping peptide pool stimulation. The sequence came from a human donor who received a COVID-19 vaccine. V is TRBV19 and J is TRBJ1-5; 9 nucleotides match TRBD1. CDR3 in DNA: TGTGCCAGTAGGGACAGGGGTTACGGCAATCAGCCCCAGCATTTT. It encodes CASRDRGYGNQPQHF. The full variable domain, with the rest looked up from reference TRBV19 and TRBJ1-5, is DGGITQSPKYLFRKEGQNVTLSCEQNLNHDAMYWYRQDPGQGLRLIYYSQIVNDFQKGDIAEGYSVSREKKESFPLTVTSAQKNPTAFYLCASRDRGYGNQPQHFGDGTRLSIL.